This T cell receptor (beta chain) was sequenced for a study of T and B cells in COVID-19 patients. The overall study: Active-infection patients were older, median about 70 years, than recovered patients, median 34 years. Study-wide findings and caveats: Sorted SARS-CoV-2-responsive or tetramer+ T cells and CD4+, regulatory and CD8+ subsets were not yet sequenced.

Between the trimmed V and J ends, which lost 4 bases and 8 bases, there was a span of 11 bases. This CDR3 comprises 12 residues. Germline V gene sequence: CDR1 SGHDT, CDR2 YYEEEE. Each TRB amplification used about 220-500 ng of genomic DNA from blood. BIOMED2 TRB-A/B primer pools were used in multiplex TRB PCR. Via MiXCR, TCRdb re-called the multiplex PCR reads, giving one row per CDR3 protein. The repertoire holds about 23,000 distinct CDR3 sequences, with approximately 29% as singletons. This clonotype came up a few times. What it binds is not known. The chain recombines TRBV5-6 with TRBJ2-3; the D call may be TRBD1 or TRBD2 (5 bases each). This sequence was found in a human donor who had recovered from COVID-19. The sequencing sample was made of blood. The CDR3 sequence is CASSLGTFTQYF. The DNA of the CDR3 is TGTGCCAGCAGCCTAGGGACCTTTACGCAGTATTTT.